This is a list of T cell receptor beta chains from one sample in a study of control samples from healthy donors and cancer patients. Some clones are missing from TCRdb's copy, which holds only in-frame ones; the method was immunoSEQ multiplex PCR. The sample holds some 170,000 clones, over 90% seen once. Material: blood. The receptors stem from a woman between 25 and 40 years old in good health. The CDR3 runs from the conserved cysteine through the conserved F or W. A D gene is named only where the DNA matches it firmly. Clone size is stated in some rows and not others, as once, few, many or a class when expanded.

d_call clone_size j_call v_call cdr3_nt cdr3_aa
. . TRBJ2-2 TRBV9 TGTGCCAGCAGCCCCCGACAGGAGAACACCGGGGAGCTGTTTTTT CASSPRQENTGELFF
. . TRBJ1-2 TRBV11-2 TGTGCCAGCAGCTTATTTCCGGGGGACTACACCTTC CASSLFPGDYTF
. . TRBJ2-5 TRBV18 TGTGCCAGCTCTCAAAACAGAGAGACCCAGTACTTC CASSQNRETQYF
TRBD2 . TRBJ2-1 TRBV10-3 TGTGCCACGACGACTAGCGGGGGCCGATACAATGAGCAGTTCTTC CATTTSGGRYNEQFF
. . TRBJ1-5 TRBV27 TGTGCCAGCAGTTTAAGAGGGGTGGGTAATCAGCCCCAGCATTTT CASSLRGVGNQPQHF
. . TRBJ2-5 TRBV7-9 TGTGCCAGCAGCTTATCGGGGCGGGAGACCCAGTACTTC CASSLSGRETQYF
. . TRBJ2-2 TRBV2 TGTGCCAGCAGTTTAGACGCCGGGGAGCTGTTTTTT CASSLDAGELFF
TRBD2 . TRBJ2-7 TRBV6-2/TRBV6-3 TGTGCCAGCAGTTACCTCCCAGCGGGATTCTACGAGCAGTACTTC CASSYLPAGFYEQYF
TRBD2 once TRBJ2-1 TRBV28 TGTGCCAGCCGGGAGGAATACAATGAGCAGTTCTTC CASREEYNEQFF
. . TRBJ1-1 TRBV6-5 TGTGCCAGCACTGCGAGGAGAGGCGCTGAAGCTTTCTTT CASTARRGAEAFF
TRBD1 once TRBJ1-3 TRBV4-2 TGTGCCAGCAGCCATATAAGGGGGCGCGGAAACACCATATATTTT CASSHIRGRGNTIYF
. few TRBJ2-4 TRBV7-2 TGTGCCAGCAGCTTAGCGATCACTAGAGTAAACATTCAGTACTTC CASSLAITRVNIQYF
TRBD1 . TRBJ2-1 TRBV15 TGTGCCACCAGCAGAGGGGGACAGGGAGGCTACAATGAGCAGTTCTTC CATSRGGQGGYNEQFF
. . TRBJ2-1 TRBV28 TGTGCCAGCAGTCGAGACCGGGACCTTCCTGTTTACAATGAGCAGTTCTTC CASSRDRDLPVYNEQFF
TRBD1 . TRBJ1-6 TRBV4-2 TGTGCCAGCAGCCACTCGGACAGGGAAGCGTCACCCCTCCACTTT CASSHSDREASPLHF
. . TRBJ1-5 TRBV6-5 TGTGCCAGCAGTCGGGTGGACAGTAGCAATCAGCCCCAGCATTTT CASSRVDSSNQPQHF
. once TRBJ1-1 TRBV5-1 TGCGCCAGCGCGTGGGGGGTGAACACTGAAGCTTTCTTT CASAWGVNTEAFF
. . TRBJ1-5 TRBV25-1 TGTGCCAGCGCTGACAGGCTTAGCAATCAGCCCCAGCATTTT CASADRLSNQPQHF
. . TRBJ1-4 TRBV3-1/TRBV3-2 TGTGCCAGCAGCCAAGTCCGAGGGGAAAAACTGTTTTTT CASSQVRGEKLFF
TRBD1 . TRBJ1-1 TRBV29-1 TGCAGCGTTGTAAGGTCGGCAGGGGGCAGGACTGAAGCTTTCTTT CSVVRSAGGRTEAFF
. . TRBJ1-2 TRBV27 TGTGCCAGCAGTTTCAAGGGAGACTTGTATGGCTACACCTTC CASSFKGDLYGYTF
. . TRBJ2-7 TRBV7-9 TGTGCCAGCAGCCCTTGGGCGGACTTCCCCTACGCCTACGAGCAGTACTTC CASSPWADFPYAYEQYF
. . TRBJ1-4 TRBV5-1 TGCGCCAGCAGTCCTGCTGCACGGCGGAATGAAAAACTGTTTTTT CASSPAARRNEKLFF
. . TRBJ1-1 TRBV7-3 TGTGCCAGCAGCTTAAATCCGGGCATGAACACTGAAGCTTTCTTT CASSLNPGMNTEAFF
TRBD2 . TRBJ2-3 TRBV24-1 TGTGCCACCAGTGATCCGGGACTAGCGGGACTTGGTACGCAGTATTTT CATSDPGLAGLGTQYF
. . TRBJ2-7 TRBV2 TGTGCCAGCAAAGCCGGCAGGGGCTACGAGCAGTACTTC CASKAGRGYEQYF
TRBD2 once TRBJ2-1 TRBV28 TGTGCCAGCAGTAAGAGCGGGACCCCCTACAATGAGCAGTTCTTC CASSKSGTPYNEQFF
. . TRBJ1-1 TRBV9 TGTGCCAGCAGCTCCGTGGGAGGGGGAATCACTGAAGCTTTCTTT CASSSVGGGITEAFF
. . TRBJ2-7 TRBV29-1 TGCAGCGTTGAGGTAGCGGCCTACGAGCAGTACTTC CSVEVAAYEQYF
TRBD1 . TRBJ1-4 TRBV5-1 TGCGCCAGCAGCCGGACAGGGGTTTATGAAAAACTGTTTTTT CASSRTGVYEKLFF
. . TRBJ1-1 TRBV6-6 TGTGCCAGCAGTTTTACGGGACGCCGGTACTATGAAGCTTTCTTT CASSFTGRRYYEAFF
TRBD2 . TRBJ2-1 TRBV14 TGTGCCAGCAGCCAATTACCAGCGGGGGCCGGACTTAACAATGAGCAGTTCTTC CASSQLPAGAGLNNEQFF
. . TRBJ2-7 TRBV29-1 TGCAGCGTTGAGGGCAGCTCCTACGAGCAGTACTTC CSVEGSSYEQYF
. . TRBJ1-5 TRBV6-6 TGTGCCAGCAGGCCGACAGGTAACAATCAGCCCCAGCATTTT CASRPTGNNQPQHF
TRBD1 . TRBJ1-2 TRBV25-1 TGTGCCAGCAGCGCAGACAGGGGTTCCCTCTATGGCTACACCTTC CASSADRGSLYGYTF
. . TRBJ1-1 TRBV28 TGTGCCAGCAGTTTGCAGGGAAAGGCTGAAGCTTTCTTT CASSLQGKAEAFF
. . TRBJ2-7 TRBV7-2 TGTGCCAGCAGCTTAGGGACAGCCGCGAACTACGAGCAGTACTTC CASSLGTAANYEQYF
. . TRBJ1-5 TRBV6-5 TGTGCCAGCAGTTACCTAGGGGTCGGAAGCAATCAGCCCCAGCATTTT CASSYLGVGSNQPQHF
. once TRBJ2-5 TRBV21-1 TGTGCCAGTAACCCGGGAGGGCCTAGGGGAGAGACCCAGTACTTC CASNPGGPRGETQYF
TRBD2 . TRBJ2-1 TRBV28 TGTGCCAGCAGCACGGGGGGAAGCTCCTACAATGAGCAGTTCTTC CASSTGGSSYNEQFF
TRBD2 . TRBJ2-1 TRBV28 TGTGCCAGCAGTTTTTTAGCGGGGCAGGTCAATGAGCAGTTCTTC CASSFLAGQVNEQFF